This note documents a single T cell receptor (beta chain) sequence. One base away lies a much larger clone, so this may be a sequencing read error. At the DNA level, this CDR3 is encoded by other sequences in the same sample as well. The donors, healthy adults who were HIV-negative, had experienced no recent acute infections or vaccinations. Every contributor of samples was a Caucasian grown-up residing in Nashville, Tennessee. V gave up 1 base and J gave up 5 bases, with 12 bases separating them. The CDR3 has 14 amino acids. Per germline, CDR1 GTSNPN and CDR2 SVGIG (reference sequence). This record comes from a study of shared clonotypes between healthy human individuals. This was a deep-level run. Sequencing was performed with immunoSEQ multiplex PCR; in TCRdb, only in-frame clones are kept and a portion is missing. The sample lists hundreds of thousands of clones, over 65% occurring once.

The sample comprised PBMCs. The source of this sequence is a woman aged 40 to 50 in good health. Some clones in this sample may be carry-over from other donors' samples. The genes are TRBV30 and TRBJ1-5; a possible D gene is TRBD1 (5 bases). In nucleotides, the CDR3 is TGTGCCTGGAGTGGGGGTCTAGGGGATCAGCCCCAGCATTTT. Translating gives CAWSGGLGDQPQHF. Looking up the rest from reference TRBV30 and TRBJ1-5 gives the full variable domain: SQTIHQWPATLVQPVGSPLSLECTVEGTSNPNLYWYRQAAGRGLQLLFYSVGIGQISSEVPQNLSASRPQDRQFILSSKKLLLSDSGFYLCAWSGGLGDQPQHFGDGTRLSIL.